The T cell receptor beta chain under discussion was sequenced for a study of shared clonotypes between healthy human individuals. Study in general: The donors, two women and three men, were aged 18 to 49.

This CDR3 spans 15 amino acids. Germline-derived CDR1 and CDR2 are SNHLY and FYNNEI. Trimming at V came to 6 bases and at J to 2 bases, leaving 7 bases not matched to a gene. Assay: immunoSEQ multiplex PCR; the TCRdb copy retains only in-frame clones and omits some. The table records some 630,000 clones, about three quarters of them present only once. The clonotype comes from a woman aged 25 to 45 in good health. This chain connects TRBV2 to TRBJ2-3, with 8 bases identical to TRBD2. The material sequenced was memory CD4+ T cells sorted from blood. Stated subset: CD45RA-negative fraction. The DNA for the CDR3 is TGTGCCAGCAGCGACCCGGGAGGGCCCACAGATACGCAGTATTTT. The encoded protein is CASSDPGGPTDTQYF.